This T cell receptor (beta chain) stems from a study of shared T cell receptors in the human thymus. The protocol was immunoSEQ multiplex PCR, while the TCRdb copy is restricted to in-frame clones and leaves out a portion. The data hold 65,000 to 70,000 clones, with 90% to 95% observed a single time. CDR1 is SGHAT, CDR2 FQNNGV, per germline. Trimming stripped 1 base from V and 3 bases from J, with 19 bases between. There are 18 residues in the CDR3. Sequencing was carried out using thymocytes. The chain is built from TRBV11-2 and TRBJ2-1; D possibly matches TRBD1 or TRBD2 (5 bases each). This receptor was taken from a human donor. CDR3 sequence reads: CASSLVGRWHHDYNEQFF. In DNA form, the CDR3 reads TGTGCCAGCAGCTTAGTGGGACGGTGGCACCATGACTACAATGAGCAGTTCTTC.